These 7 T cell receptor beta chains were sequenced from one sample in a study of blood T cell repertoires in COVID-19. Repertoires were generated with immunoSEQ multiplex PCR, while TCRdb's copy carries only in-frame clones and drops some. Counted here are about 120,000 clones, about 79% occurring once; the ten biggest clones make up 2.3%. The specimen was peripheral blood. The receptors shown here come from a man aged 70 or older with acute or convalescent COVID-19.

This clone was observed a single time. The chain employs TRBV10-3 and TRBJ1-2, with D perhaps matching TRBD1 (5 bases). Trimming took off 2 bases at V and 7 bases at J, with 14 bases between the two ends. The CDR3 is 14 residues long. The germline CDR1 and CDR2 sequences are ENHRY and SYGVKD. The CDR3 spells CAISETRGMVGYTF. The CDR3 nucleotides are TGTGCCATCAGTGAGACCCGGGGGATGGTTGGCTACACCTTC.

The rearrangement links TRBV12-5 to TRBJ2-1, with 8 bases identical to TRBD2. Trimming at V came to 6 bases and at J to 2 bases, leaving 12 bases not matched to a gene. The CDR3 sequence is 17 residues long. CDR1 is LGHNT and CDR2 is FRNRAP in the germline V gene. The CDR3 DNA sequence: TGTGCTAGTGGCTCCCAGACGGGACTAGTAGCCTACAATGAGCAGTTCTTC. Encoded protein: CASGSQTGLVAYNEQFF.

J is TRBJ2-1 and V is TRBV6-5; 10 bases are a match to TRBD2. Germline V gene lookup returns CDR1 MNHEY and CDR2 SVGAGI. This CDR3 is 13 amino acids long. The junction had 2 bases not matched to a gene; V was cut back by 7 bases and J by 5 bases. CDR3 protein: CASMLAGDNEQFF. The CDR3 nucleotides read TGTGCCAGCATGCTAGCGGGGGACAATGAGCAGTTCTTC.

This clone was observed many times. The chain employs TRBV7-2 and TRBJ1-1; D uncertain. From germline, CDR1 is SGHTA and CDR2 FQGNSA. The CDR3 length is 13 residues. Trimming removed 1 base from V and 7 bases from J, with 10 bases in between. The CDR3 region has the DNA TGTGCCAGCAGCTTAGTGAGGAGTGGTGAAGCTTTCTTT. This gives the protein CASSLVRSGEAFF.

The genes are TRBV19 and TRBJ1-1; D not resolved. In germline, CDR1 is LNHDA, CDR2 SQIVND (reference sequence). The length of the CDR3 is 11 residues. Trimming stripped 9 bases from V and 8 bases from J, with 13 bases between. In DNA form, the CDR3 reads TGTGCCAGCGAGGGCAGAATGGAAGCTTTCTTT. It translates to CASEGRMEAFF.

This chain uses TRBV10-3 with TRBJ1-6, with 7 bases lining up with TRBD1. Germline CDR1 is ENHRY and CDR2 is SYGVKD. The J segment lost 9 bases and the V segment lost 6 bases, leaving 8 bases of the junction unmatched. The CDR3 totals 14 residues. CDR3 loop: CAISSITGASPLHF. The CDR3 bases are TGTGCCATCAGCTCCATCACAGGGGCTTCACCCCTCCACTTT.

This rearrangement joins TRBV9 to TRBJ2-6; no reliable D call. Between the trimmed V and J ends, which lost 4 bases and 1 base, there was a span of 6 bases. The CDR3 extends over 14 amino acids. The germline V gene has CDR1 SGDLS and CDR2 YYNGEE. CDR3 nucleotide sequence: TGTGCCAGCAGCTCCAGGTCTGGGGCCAACGTCCTGACTTTC. This sequence encodes CASSSRSGANVLTF.